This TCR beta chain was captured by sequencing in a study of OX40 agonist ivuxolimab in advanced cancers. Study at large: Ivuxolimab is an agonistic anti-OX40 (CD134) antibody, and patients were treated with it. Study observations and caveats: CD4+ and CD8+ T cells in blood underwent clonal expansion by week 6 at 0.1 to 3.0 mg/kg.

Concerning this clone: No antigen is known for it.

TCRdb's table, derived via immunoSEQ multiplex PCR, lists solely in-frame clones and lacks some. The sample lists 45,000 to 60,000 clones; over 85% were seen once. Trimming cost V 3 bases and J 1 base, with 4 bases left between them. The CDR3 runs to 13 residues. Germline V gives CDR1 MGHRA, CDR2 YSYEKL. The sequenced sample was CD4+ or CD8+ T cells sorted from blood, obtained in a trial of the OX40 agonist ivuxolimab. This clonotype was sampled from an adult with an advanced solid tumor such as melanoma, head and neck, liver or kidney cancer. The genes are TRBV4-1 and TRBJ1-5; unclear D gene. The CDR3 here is CASSHGSNQPQHF. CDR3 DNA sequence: TGCGCCAGCAGCCATGGGAGCAATCAGCCCCAGCATTTT.